Following are 25 T cell receptor beta chains from one sample sequenced in a study of metastatic and nonmetastatic thyroid tumors. TCRdb re-clonotyped the PCR reads via MiXCR. The sample includes over 7,500 clones, roughly 26% of them seen just once. Before thyroid surgery, none of the patients had received any treatment. The sequencing input was adjacent normal tissue. All receptors come from a female donor with papillary thyroid cancer or a benign thyroid nodule (not recorded which). Some clones in this sample may be carry-over from other donors' samples.

This chain uses TRBV6-1 with TRBJ1-1; D uncertain. CDR1 and CDR2 from the germline V gene are MNHNS and SASEGT. The CDR3 covers 14 residues. V lost 2 bases, J lost 4 bases, and 11 bases lay in between. CDR3 nucleotides: TGTGCCAGCAGTGAATCTAGCAGCAGCACTGAAGCTTTCTTT. Amino acids: CASSESSSSTEAFF.

About this clone: The conserved final phenylalanine or tryptophan is absent from the CDR3, which likely points to a read error. This sequence joins TRBV6-2 or TRBV6-3 and TRBJ1-2, with unresolved D. This CDR3 has 15 residues. V lost 6 bases to trimming and J lost 7 bases, with 21 bases between them. Per germline, CDR1 MNHEY and CDR2 SVGEGT. The CDR3 DNA is TGTGCCAGCAGCCCTCGCCCCGAGGGATTTTCTGGCTACACCTTG. It specifies CASSPRPEGFSGYTL.

The chain employs TRBV20-1 and TRBJ1-6; D possibly corresponds to TRBD1 (5 bases). Trimming stripped 5 bases from V and 0 bases from J, with 14 bases between. This CDR3 has 16 amino acids. Looked up from germline, CDR1 is DFQATT and CDR2 is SNEGSKA (reference sequence). As DNA, the CDR3 is TGCAGTGCTGCCATCGGGGCCCGCTCCTATAATTCACCCCTCCACTTT. Its protein product is CSAAIGARSYNSPLHF.

This clone is categorized as medium-sized. The gene calls are TRBV14 and TRBJ2-7, with 10 bases aligning to TRBD1. J was trimmed by 1 base and V by 4 bases; bases with no gene match: 4. Germline V gene lookup returns CDR1 SGHDN and CDR2 FVKESK. This CDR3 contains 15 residues. The CDR3 protein is CASSRRDRGSYEQYF. Written as DNA, the CDR3 is TGTGCCAGCAGCCGACGGGACAGGGGATCCTACGAGCAGTACTTC. Combining the CDR3 with reference TRBV14 and TRBJ2-7 gives the whole variable domain EAGVTQFPSHSVIEKGQTVTLRCDPISGHDNLYWYRRVMGKEIKFLLHFVKESKQDESGMPNNRFLAERTGGTYSTLKVQPAELEDSGVYFCASSRRDRGSYEQYFGPGTRLTVT.

The V call is TRBV6-2 or TRBV6-3, the J call TRBJ1-3; D gene uncertain. The CDR3 loop spans 14 amino acids. Trimming stripped 3 bases from V and 0 bases from J, with 6 bases between. Germline lookup yields CDR1 MNHEY and CDR2 SVGEGT. DNA of the CDR3: TGTGCCAGCAGTTATTTCGTCTCTGGAAACACCATATATTTT. It translates to CASSYFVSGNTIYF.

In its sample, this clone was seen a few times. The V and J genes are TRBV6-1 and TRBJ1-2; D call uncertain. The V end was cut by 1 base, the J end by 8 bases, with 14 bases between. This CDR3 comprises 14 residues. The germline V gene encodes CDR1 MNHNS and CDR2 SASEGT. Here the CDR3 reads CASSEEVRSKGYTF. CDR3 in DNA: TGTGCCAGCAGTGAAGAGGTCAGGTCGAAGGGCTACACCTTC.

This clone is termed medium-sized (0.01 to 0.1%). The junction departs from the called germline gene at one end, perhaps through a read error. The rearrangement joins TRBV5-1 to TRBJ1-1, with 10 bases matching TRBD1. The germline V gene has CDR1 SGHRS and CDR2 YFSETQ. The CDR3 has 14 residues. In DNA, the CDR3 is TGCGCCAGCAGCGAGGGACAGGGGACGTCTGAAGCTTTTTTT. Translation: CASSEGQGTSEAFF.

This clone was counted a few times. The V and J genes are TRBV20-1 and TRBJ1-1, with D possibly being TRBD1 (5 bases). Germline loops: CDR1 DFQATT, CDR2 SNEGSKA (reference sequence). The CDR3 is 13 residues long. The V gene lost 6 bases and the J gene lost 3 bases, with 14 bases spanning the gap. CDR3 amino acids: CSAAPGYDTEAFF. The DNA for the CDR3 is TGCAGTGCGGCCCCAGGGTATGACACTGAAGCTTTCTTT.

The rearrangement links TRBV4-1 to TRBJ2-3; 8 nucleotides agree with TRBD1. The CDR3 sequence is 15 residues long. V lost 3 bases and J lost 4; bases outside the gene matches: 6. In germline, CDR1 is MGHRA, CDR2 YSYEKL. DNA of the CDR3: TGCGCCAGCAGCCACCTGGACAGGGACGCAGATACGCAGTATTTT. This translates into CASSHLDRDADTQYF.

V is TRBV3-1 and J is TRBJ2-5; 10 bases fit TRBD1. The ends lost 3 bases at V and 2 bases at J; junction bases unmatched: 9. Germline assignment: CDR1 LGHDT and CDR2 YNNKEL (reference sequence). The CDR3 contains 17 residues. The CDR3 loop reads CASSHPDRGGRQETQYF. CDR3 bases: TGTGCCAGCAGCCACCCGGACAGGGGGGGTAGGCAAGAGACCCAGTACTTC.

The chain couples TRBV2 to TRBJ1-5, with D hard to call. There are 16 residues in the CDR3. Trimming removed 2 bases at V and 4 bases at J, with 15 bases between. Per germline, CDR1 SNHLY and CDR2 FYNNEI. This chain's CDR3 is CASSELVPRENQPQHF. The DNA of the CDR3 is TGTGCCAGCAGTGAATTGGTTCCTAGGGAGAATCAGCCCCAGCATTTT.

This clone was picked up a small number of times. The chain's CDR3 is CASSLGDAFHEQYF. In DNA form, the CDR3 reads TGTGCCAGCAGCTTGGGGGACGCCTTTCACGAGCAGTACTTC. The V call is TRBV5-6, the J call TRBJ2-7, with D perhaps given as TRBD1 or TRBD2 (5 bases each). CDR3 length: 14 residues. Trimming took 0 bases from V and 5 from J, leaving 12 bases between them. Germline V gene data show CDR1 as SGHDT and CDR2 as YYEEEE.

By proportion, this clone is medium-sized. The chain recombines TRBV7-2 with TRBJ2-2; D unresolved. This CDR3 spans 14 amino acids. V was pared by 3 bases and J by 4 bases, with 9 bases between. The germline V gene encodes CDR1 SGHTA and CDR2 FQGNSA. CDR3 in amino acids: CASSFSDGTGELFF. CDR3 DNA sequence: TGTGCCAGCAGCTTCTCTGATGGCACCGGGGAGCTGTTTTTT.

The J gene is TRBJ1-1, the V gene TRBV6-6, with a tentative D call TRBD1 (6 bases). Trimming stripped 2 bases from V and 5 bases from J, with 12 bases between. This CDR3 contains 14 residues. Germline V gene lookup returns CDR1 MNHNY and CDR2 SVGAGI (reference sequence). CDR3 amino acids: CASSYGGTRTEAFF. In DNA, the CDR3 is TGTGCCAGCAGTTACGGGGGCACTCGGACTGAAGCTTTCTTT.

This clone is judged medium-sized (0.01 to 0.1%). The V gene is TRBV2, the J gene TRBJ2-1; 9 positions match TRBD2. The CDR3 has 13 amino acids. The germline V gene encodes CDR1 SNHLY and CDR2 FYNNEI. V was clipped by 11 bases and J by 5 bases; unmatched bases: 7. The CDR3 region is CAHGTSTNNEQFF. The CDR3 DNA sequence: TGTGCCCACGGGACTAGCACTAACAATGAGCAGTTCTTC.

A note on this clone: Given a much more abundant clone one base away, this may be a read error. This chain links TRBV9 with TRBJ2-7; no clear D. Germline lookup yields CDR1 SGDLS and CDR2 YYNGEE. Trimming took 4 bases from V and 3 from J, leaving 14 bases between them. CDR3 length equals 14 residues. The CDR3 reads CASSPRASDYEQYF. DNA of the CDR3: TGTGCCAGCAGCCCTCGGGCTAGTGACTACGAGCAGTACTTC.

This clone occurred a few times. V is TRBV6-1 and J is TRBJ1-2; 9 positions match TRBD1. The length of the CDR3 is 14 residues. V was pared by 6 bases and J by 3 bases, with 5 bases of the junction left unmatched. CDR1 and CDR2 (germline): MNHNS, SASEGT. CDR3 in DNA: TGTGCCAGCAGACCAACAGGGGGCTACTATGGCTACACCTTC. This encodes CASRPTGGYYGYTF.

This clone showed up just a few times. V is TRBV6-1 and J is TRBJ1-5, with D possibly matching TRBD1 (6 bases). V was clipped by 7 bases and J by 4 bases, with 17 bases between them. The CDR3 is made up of 15 amino acids. The germline V gene encodes CDR1 MNHNS and CDR2 SASEGT. The CDR3 spells CASTNTAGANQPQHF. The DNA of the CDR3 is TGTGCCAGCACCAATACGGCAGGGGCAAATCAGCCCCAGCATTTT.

By share, this clone ranks as medium-sized (0.01 to 0.1%). The gene calls are TRBV20-1 and TRBJ2-3, with TRBD2 matching over 12 bases. CDR3 length: 16 amino acids. Germline CDR1 reads DFQATT; CDR2 reads SNEGSKA (reference sequence). J was trimmed by 5 bases and V by 3 bases; bases with no gene match: 9. In nucleotides, the CDR3 is TGCAGTGCTAGCCGCCCTAGCGGGGGGGCGTTAGATACGCAGTATTTT. Its translation is CSASRPSGGALDTQYF.

The V and J genes are TRBV27 and TRBJ2-6, with D perhaps matching TRBD2 (6 bases). This CDR3 region has 17 residues. Germline lookup yields CDR1 MNHEY and CDR2 SMNVEV (reference sequence). The V gene lost 9 bases and the J gene lost 0 bases, with 18 bases spanning the gap. Here the CDR3 reads CASSRGTGVSGANVLTF. The CDR3 nucleotides read TGTGCCAGTTCCCGAGGGACGGGGGTCTCTGGGGCCAACGTCCTGACTTTC.

The rearrangement links TRBV6-1 to TRBJ1-6; D ambiguous. In germline, CDR1 is MNHNS, CDR2 SASEGT. This CDR3 contains 13 residues. The ends were cut back, 3 bases at V and 11 bases at J, with 11 bases in the middle. CDR3: CASSEVARTPLHF. The DNA for the CDR3 is TGTGCCAGCAGTGAGGTCGCCCGCACACCCCTCCACTTT.

This clone was detected many times. The V gene is TRBV30, the J gene TRBJ1-6; the match to TRBD1 covers 8 bases. From germline, CDR1 is GTSNPN and CDR2 SVGIG (reference sequence). V gave up 0 bases and J gave up 6 bases; unmatched junction bases: 7. The CDR3 runs 16 residues. CDR3 region: CAWSVPGTGGNSPLHF. In nucleotides, the CDR3 is TGTGCCTGGAGTGTACCGGGAACAGGGGGTAATTCACCCCTCCACTTT.

The chain employs TRBV6-1 and TRBJ1-5; D gene ambiguous. The CDR3 contains 12 residues. From germline, CDR1 is MNHNS and CDR2 SASEGT. Trimming left V 6 bases short and J 5 bases short, with 8 bases between. The CDR3 nucleotides read TGTGCCAGCAGGCTTCTTCATCAGCCCCAGCATTTT. It yields the protein CASRLLHQPQHF.

V gene TRBV7-9 combines with J gene TRBJ2-2, with no clear D. The CDR3 has 15 amino acids. Germline CDR1 is SEHNR and CDR2 is FQNEAQ (reference sequence). V was shortened by 6 bases and J by 1 base, with 12 bases between the two germline ends. CDR3 in DNA: TGTGCCAGCAGACCGGGCGCATGGAACACCGGGGAGCTGTTTTTT. This translates into CASRPGAWNTGELFF.

In this sample, this clone is medium-sized (0.01 to 0.1%). The CDR3 reads CASSVRWDDSPLHF. CDR3 coding DNA: TGTGCCAGCTCCGTTAGGTGGGATGATTCACCCCTCCACTTT. The chain joins TRBV2 to TRBJ1-6, with D unclear. Germline CDR1 and CDR2: SNHLY and FYNNEI. This CDR3 is built from 14 residues. The ends were cut back, 8 bases at V and 8 bases at J, with 16 bases in the middle.